Below, 15 T cell receptor beta chains from the same sample are listed, as sequenced in a study of persistence of HIV-infected CD4 T cells. Cells were stimulated with overlapping HIV-1 Gag 15-mer peptides. Sorting selected CD4+ T cells upregulating both CD40 ligand and CD69. These receptors have no known antigen. This was the immunoSEQ version 4 assay in survey mode. Repertoires were generated with immunoSEQ multiplex PCR, while TCRdb's copy carries only in-frame clones and drops some. There are about 25,000 clones in the sample; approximately 79% occur only once, and approximately 1.7% lies in the top ten. The sequences come from CD4+ T cells sorted from PBMCs after 18-hour stimulation, collected from a patient who received antiretroviral therapy. These receptors all stem from an adult man with HIV who was CMV-seropositive.

V and J are TRBV6-5 and TRBJ1-6; tentatively, D is TRBD1 (6 bases). V lost 8 bases and J 10 bases, leaving 12 bases between the germline ends. The CDR3 extends over 12 amino acids. Germline lookup yields CDR1 MNHEY and CDR2 SVGAGI. DNA of the CDR3: TGTGCCAGCGGGCACAGGGCCTCACCCCTCCACTTT. Its translation is CASGHRASPLHF.

The table lists this clone with a few counts. The CDR3 region is CASSEFVRGNGYTF. DNA of the CDR3: TGTGCCAGCAGTGAATTCGTAAGGGGCAATGGCTACACCTTC. The genes are TRBV6-1 and TRBJ1-2, with D possibly matching TRBD1 (5 bases). The V gene's germline CDR1 is MNHNS and CDR2 SASEGT. The CDR3 has 14 amino acids. With 2 bases removed from V and 6 bases from J, the gap between germline ends came to 13 bases.

V and J are TRBV7-9 and TRBJ1-2; D is ambiguous. CDR3 length equals 18 residues. The V gene's germline CDR1 is SEHNR and CDR2 FQNEAQ (reference sequence). Trimming left V 2 bases short and J 5 bases short, with 24 bases between. In nucleotides, the CDR3 is TGTGCCAGCAGCTTAAATCCCCTAGTACCCGCTAAGGGTTATGGCTACACCTTC. It is translated as CASSLNPLVPAKGYGYTF.

This chain joins TRBV28 and TRBJ2-3; 11 positions agree with TRBD2. The CDR3 is made up of 16 amino acids. V lost 4 bases and J lost 1; bases outside the gene matches: 4. CDR1 and CDR2 (germline): MDHEN, SYDVKM. Here the CDR3 DNA reads TGTGCCAGCAGTTCTACGACTAGCGGGGGCACAGATACGCAGTATTTT. Translated: CASSSTTSGGTDTQYF.

V usage is TRBV6-6 and J usage is TRBJ2-4, with a tentative D call TRBD1 (6 bases). Germline V gene data show CDR1 as MNHNY and CDR2 as SVGAGI (reference sequence). The CDR3 is made up of 16 amino acids. The ends were cut back, 0 bases at V and 0 bases at J, with 9 bases in the middle. CDR3 DNA sequence: TGTGCCAGCAGTTACTCACAGGGAACAGCCAAAAACATTCAGTACTTC. Translation: CASSYSQGTAKNIQYF.

J is TRBJ1-5 and V is TRBV6-6; D ambiguous. The CDR3 loop spans 15 amino acids. The ends were cut back, 5 bases at V and 4 bases at J, with 15 bases in the middle. Germline V gene sequence: CDR1 MNHNY, CDR2 SVGAGI (reference sequence). The CDR3 region is CASSQVNDRNQPQHF. DNA of the CDR3: TGTGCCAGCAGTCAAGTGAATGATAGGAATCAGCCCCAGCATTTT.

The sample holds a few counts of this clone. The chain couples TRBV5-4 to TRBJ2-7; no definite D call. V lost 0 bases and J lost 3, with 10 bases in between. The CDR3 has 14 residues. Per germline, CDR1 SGHNT and CDR2 YYREEE (reference sequence). Here the CDR3 reads CASSLVPRHYEQYF. The CDR3, as DNA: TGTGCCAGCAGCTTGGTTCCCAGGCACTACGAGCAGTACTTC.

V usage is TRBV2 and J usage is TRBJ1-5, with a weak D call TRBD1 (6 bases). This CDR3 contains 15 residues. Germline CDR1 is SNHLY and CDR2 is FYNNEI. V was clipped by 1 base and J by 4 bases, with 11 bases between them. The DNA for the CDR3 is TGTGCCAGCAGTGAAGGCGGACAGACAAATCAGCCCCAGCATTTT. This encodes CASSEGGQTNQPQHF.

This chain connects TRBV6-5 to TRBJ1-2; D is possibly TRBD1 (6 bases). This CDR3 has 14 amino acids. Germline V lookup: CDR1 MNHEY, CDR2 SVGAGI. V lost 0 bases to trimming and J lost 8 bases, with 13 bases between them. The CDR3 sequence: CASSYSGQNGGYTF. As DNA, the CDR3 is TGTGCCAGCAGTTACTCGGGACAAAACGGAGGCTACACCTTC.

In its sample, this clone was seen once. This sequence joins TRBV29-1 and TRBJ2-3; D may correspond to TRBD1 or TRBD2 (5 bases each). CDR1 and CDR2 from the germline V gene are SQVTM and ANQGSEA. V was trimmed by 1 base and J by 2 bases, leaving 7 bases between them. The CDR3 totals 13 residues. The CDR3 protein is CSVEAGPTDTQYF. The CDR3 DNA sequence: TGCAGCGTTGAAGCGGGGCCCACAGATACGCAGTATTTT.

The CDR3 DNA is TGTGCCAGCAGCTTAAGACAGGGAGGTTCCGGGGAGCTGTTTTTT. Its protein product is CASSLRQGGSGELFF. The V gene is TRBV7-9, the J gene TRBJ2-2; D is perhaps TRBD1 (7 bases). The germline V gene has CDR1 SEHNR and CDR2 FQNEAQ (reference sequence). The CDR3 runs 15 residues. V lost 2 bases and J 6 bases, leaving 13 bases between the germline ends.

In this sample, this clone turned up once. The J gene is TRBJ2-3, the V gene TRBV6-5; TRBD2 aligns across 7 bases. This CDR3 comprises 13 residues. Germline CDR1 MNHEY, CDR2 SVGAGI. V lost 2 bases, J lost 8 bases, and 4 bases stayed unmatched. In DNA, the CDR3 is TGTGCCAGCAGTTACAGGGAGGGTGGTACGCAGTATTTT. Translating it yields CASSYREGGTQYF.

This sequence joins TRBV6-5 and TRBJ1-3; no firm D call. With 0 bases removed from V and 4 bases from J, the gap between germline ends came to 10 bases. The germline V gene has CDR1 MNHEY and CDR2 SVGAGI. This CDR3 region has 15 residues. The CDR3 is CASSYSPYRGNTIYF. In DNA, the CDR3 is TGTGCCAGCAGTTACTCCCCCTATCGGGGAAACACCATATATTTT.

The chain has TRBV6-5 and TRBJ1-6, with D hard to call. This CDR3 is built from 13 residues. Between the trimmed V and J ends, which lost 1 base and 10 bases, there was a span of 8 bases. Per germline, CDR1 MNHEY and CDR2 SVGAGI. The CDR3 sequence is CASSYFEVSPLHF. Written as DNA, the CDR3 is TGTGCCAGCAGTTACTTTGAAGTATCACCCCTCCACTTT.

The chain couples TRBV24-1 to TRBJ1-2, with 9 positions matching TRBD1. The CDR3 loop spans 17 amino acids. CDR1 is KGHDR, CDR2 SFDVKD, per germline. V shed 3 bases, J shed 6 bases, and the junction held 13 bases outside the gene matches. This CDR3 reads CATSDPTPGQGWDGYTF. CDR3 coding DNA: TGTGCCACCAGTGATCCAACCCCGGGACAGGGTTGGGATGGCTACACCTTC.